Shown below are 9 T cell receptor beta chains from a single sample sequenced in a study of blood T cell repertoires in COVID-19. TCRdb keeps only in-frame clones here, not all; method: immunoSEQ multiplex PCR. The table includes some 200,000 clones, around 94% detected once. The sample comprised peripheral blood. These receptors all stem from a young man with COVID-19, enrolled during active disease.

J is TRBJ2-7 and V is TRBV6-5, with 7 bases lining up with TRBD1. Unmatched junction bases numbered 11, after V lost 8 bases and J lost 4 bases. Germline V gene lookup returns CDR1 MNHEY and CDR2 SVGAGI. CDR3 length: 14 residues. In nucleotides, the CDR3 is TGTGCCAGCCGGGTGGGGCAGGGGGTTTACGAGCAGTACTTC. It translates to CASRVGQGVYEQYF.

This chain links TRBV30 with TRBJ2-2; possibly TRBD2 for D (6 bases). CDR3 length: 14 amino acids. V was pared by 8 bases and J by 4 bases, with 17 bases between. Per the germline V gene, CDR1 is GTSNPN and CDR2 is SVGIG (reference sequence). CDR3 bases: TGTGCCGGGGACCGGGGGATGGGCACCGGGGAGCTGTTTTTT. Its translation is CAGDRGMGTGELFF.

The chain uses TRBV19 and TRBJ2-1, with D tentatively TRBD1 (6 bases). CDR1 and CDR2 (germline): LNHDA, SQIVND (reference sequence). V lost 5 bases to trimming and J lost 7 bases, with 12 bases between them. This CDR3 has 13 residues. The CDR3 spells CASSRRDRNEQFF. The CDR3 DNA reads TGTGCCAGTAGTCGTCGAGACAGGAATGAGCAGTTCTTC. The full variable domain, completed using reference TRBV19 and TRBJ2-1, is DGGITQSPKYLFRKEGQNVTLSCEQNLNHDAMYWYRQDPGQGLRLIYYSQIVNDFQKGDIAEGYSVSREKKESFPLTVTSAQKNPTAFYLCASSRRDRNEQFFGPGTRLTVL.

This chain joins TRBV19 and TRBJ1-1; 10 bases match TRBD1. The length of the CDR3 is 16 residues. Germline V CDR1 and CDR2: LNHDA, SQIVND (reference sequence). Unmatched junction bases numbered 9, after V lost 4 bases and J lost 4 bases. Here the CDR3 reads CASSTRDRGPLTEAFF. The CDR3 region has the DNA TGTGCCAGTAGTACCCGGGACAGGGGACCCCTCACTGAAGCTTTCTTT.

V is TRBV5-1 and J is TRBJ1-2; 7 nucleotides match TRBD1. Trimming took 4 bases from V and 2 from J; bases not matched to a gene: 8. The CDR3 loop spans 15 amino acids. The germline V gene has CDR1 SGHRS and CDR2 YFSETQ. The CDR3 is CASSADRVGNYGYTF. The CDR3 DNA sequence: TGCGCCAGCAGCGCCGACAGGGTAGGGAACTATGGCTACACCTTC.

The V and J genes are TRBV11-2 and TRBJ2-7; 10 bases match TRBD1. Looked up from germline, CDR1 is SGHAT and CDR2 is FQNNGV. This CDR3 is 14 amino acids long. V shed 6 bases and J 2 bases; nucleotides not matched to a gene: 4. This CDR3 is CASSWDRGPYEQYF. In DNA, the CDR3 is TGTGCCAGCAGTTGGGACAGGGGACCCTACGAGCAGTACTTC.

The chain carries TRBV19 and TRBJ2-7; 11 bases match TRBD1. In germline, CDR1 is LNHDA, CDR2 SQIVND (reference sequence). The CDR3 spans 16 residues. The junction had 9 bases not matched to a gene; V was cut back by 5 bases and J by 3 bases. The CDR3 sequence is CASSATGTGGVYEQYF. CDR3 in DNA: TGTGCCAGTAGTGCGACCGGGACAGGGGGAGTCTACGAGCAGTACTTC.

The chain recombines TRBV7-3 with TRBJ2-3, with TRBD2 matching 7 bases. Germline assignment: CDR1 SGHTA and CDR2 FQGTGA. The CDR3 has 13 residues. J gave up 9 bases and V 5 bases, and 8 bases lay outside the gene matches. CDR3 in DNA: TGTGCCAGCAGCCCCTCTTCTAGCGGAACGCAGTATTTT. As protein: CASSPSSSGTQYF.

This clone came up once. The CDR3 nucleotides read TGTGCCAGCAGCTTATTAGGAAGAGGCCAAGAGACCCAGTACTTC. Translating it yields CASSLLGRGQETQYF. The chain recombines TRBV7-3 with TRBJ2-5, with D hard to call. V lost 2 bases to trimming and J lost 1 base, with 11 bases between them. CDR1 is SGHTA, CDR2 FQGTGA, per germline. The CDR3 is 15 amino acids.